This section outlines one T cell receptor beta chain sequence together with its context. The authors prepared the TCRbeta library with unique molecular identifiers. TCRdb reanalysed the PCR reads using MiXCR and keeps one entry per CDR3 protein. The sample comprises under 250,000 distinct CDR3 sequences, 20% to 30% of which are singletons, and 4.8% rests with the top ten. This specimen comes from a study of T-cell reconstitution after alpha-beta-depleted transplantation in children. The germline V gene encodes CDR1 SQVTM and CDR2 ANQGSEA. Trimming took 1 base from V and 1 from J; bases not matched to a gene: 2. There are 14 residues in the CDR3.

Sample: PBMCs, mostly from graft donor cells, taken 360 days after TCRalphabeta/CD19-depleted stem cell transplant. The rearrangement links TRBV29-1 to TRBJ2-5, with 8 bases matching TRBD1. This clonotype was obtained from a female patient aged 2 to 10 who had a stem cell transplant for congenital amegakaryocytic thrombocytopenia, so the T cells may come from the graft donor. DNA for the CDR3: TGCAGCGTTGAAGGGACAGGGCTCCAAGAGACCCAGTACTTC. Encoded protein: CSVEGTGLQETQYF.